This passage covers 9 T cell receptor beta chains from one sample sequenced in a study of PD-L1 blockade in urothelial cancer. Sequencing was performed with immunoSEQ multiplex PCR; in TCRdb, only in-frame clones are kept and a portion is missing. The data hold 100,000 to 150,000 clones, with roughly 86% observed a single time. Time point: peripheral blood 6 weeks after treatment start. The material was PBMCs, obtained around atezolizumab (anti-PD-L1) treatment. These receptors originate from a man aged 50 to 59 with urothelial cancer.

The genes are TRBV4-2 and TRBJ2-1; 9 nucleotides line up with TRBD2. Germline-derived CDR1 and CDR2 are LGHNA and YNFKEQ. The CDR3 is 18 residues long. The J segment lost 1 base and the V segment lost 4 bases, leaving 11 bases of the junction unmatched. As DNA, the CDR3 is TGTGCCAGCAGCCGTCTCGGCGGGAGGGGAGGGTCCTACAATGAGCAGTTCTTC. Encoded protein: CASSRLGGRGGSYNEQFF.

The gene calls are TRBV9 and TRBJ2-2; 7 positions agree with TRBD2. Germline CDR1 and CDR2: SGDLS and YYNGEE. The CDR3 extends over 14 amino acids. J lost 3 bases, V lost 4 bases, and 3 bases had no gene match. CDR3 sequence: CASSRTRDTGELFF. In DNA form, the CDR3 reads TGTGCCAGCAGCCGGACTAGGGACACCGGGGAGCTGTTTTTT.

The rearrangement uses TRBV7-6 and TRBJ1-1; no firm D call. Germline V gene lookup returns CDR1 SGHVS and CDR2 FNYEAQ. Trimming left V 6 bases short and J 0 bases short, with 11 bases between. This CDR3 comprises 14 residues. The CDR3 is CASSSRIMNTEAFF. The CDR3 region has the DNA TGTGCCAGCAGTTCCAGAATAATGAACACTGAAGCTTTCTTT. The whole variable domain, remainder taken from reference TRBV7-6 and TRBJ1-1, is GAGVSQSPRYKVTKRGQDVALRCDPISGHVSLYWYRQALGQGPEFLTYFNYEAQQDKSGLPNDRFSAERPEGSISTLTIQRTEQRDSAMYRCASSSRIMNTEAFFGQGTRLTVV.

This sequence joins TRBV2 and TRBJ1-4; 7 nucleotides match TRBD1. V shed 8 bases, J shed 4 bases, and the junction held 7 bases outside the gene matches. The CDR3 runs 14 residues. The V gene's germline CDR1 is SNHLY and CDR2 FYNNEI. The DNA of the CDR3 is TGTGCCAGCTCAGGAAACAGGGGTAATGAAAAACTGTTTTTT. This translates into CASSGNRGNEKLFF.

The gene calls are TRBV9 and TRBJ2-3, with 10 bases matching TRBD2. The ends lost 0 bases at V and 9 bases at J; junction bases unmatched: 10. Germline V gene lookup returns CDR1 SGDLS and CDR2 YYNGEE. This CDR3 has 16 amino acids. Here the CDR3 reads CASSVESAGGPSTQYF. CDR3 in DNA: TGTGCCAGCAGCGTAGAGTCAGCGGGAGGGCCCTCGACGCAGTATTTT.

The rearrangement uses TRBV18 and TRBJ1-6; maybe TRBD1 (5 bases). CDR3 length: 14 amino acids. Germline V lookup: CDR1 KGHSH, CDR2 LQKENI. The germline V and J ends were trimmed by 4 bases and 10 bases, with 14 bases remaining between them. The chain's CDR3 is CASSQDTWQSPLHF. The CDR3 coding sequence is TGTGCCAGCTCACAGGACACTTGGCAGTCACCCCTCCACTTT.

V usage is TRBV2 and J usage is TRBJ2-3; D is possibly TRBD2 (6 bases). The V and J ends lost 10 bases and 5 bases respectively, with 16 bases between them. Germline lookup yields CDR1 SNHLY and CDR2 FYNNEI. The CDR3 runs 13 residues. CDR3 sequence: CAKTGGRQDTQYF. In DNA form, the CDR3 reads TGTGCCAAAACCGGGGGTCGCCAAGATACGCAGTATTTT.

The J gene is TRBJ2-7, the V gene TRBV14; no clear D gene. This CDR3 has 12 amino acids. The germline V and J ends were trimmed by 0 bases and 6 bases, with 6 bases remaining between them. The germline V gene has CDR1 SGHDN and CDR2 FVKESK. The CDR3 sequence is CASSQDRVEQYF. The CDR3 nucleotides read TGTGCCAGCAGCCAAGATCGCGTCGAGCAGTACTTC.

The chain carries TRBV29-1 and TRBJ1-1, with 7 bases identical to TRBD1. Trimming at V came to 6 bases and at J to 7 bases, leaving 5 bases not matched to a gene. The V gene's germline CDR1 is SQVTM and CDR2 ANQGSEA. The CDR3 is made up of 11 amino acids. DNA for the CDR3: TGCAGCGTACATGACAGGGTTGAAGCTTTCTTT. It encodes CSVHDRVEAFF.